Shown below are 16 T cell receptor beta chains from a single sample sequenced in a study of response to subunit inactivated influenza vaccine (dated by TCRdb to the late 2010s). The method behind the library was RT-PCR. The sequencing machine was an Illumina HiSeq 2500. TCRdb redid the processing of the public reads, applying fastp at Q25 and MiXCR, and retained in-frame beta chains. Rows are unified per CDR3 protein, each entry keeping the most common DNA and genes. The table for this sample lists 500,000 or so distinct CDR3 sequences; more than 15% of them were counted only once. The top ten hold less than 4% of the sample. The specimen was CD4+ T cells sorted from PBMCs, collected 23 months after vaccination. The source is a man aged 50 to 69 who received an inactivated influenza vaccine. Donor details come from another sample of the same person, matched by shared clones.

The genes are TRBV15 and TRBJ1-3, with D possibly TRBD1 on 5 matching bases. Germline V CDR1 and CDR2: LNHNV, YYDKDF (reference sequence). V lost 4 bases and J 4 bases, leaving 20 bases between the germline ends. This CDR3 contains 17 residues. The CDR3 nucleotides read TGTGCCACCAGCACTAATTGGGACGGGCTTGCGGGAAACACCATATATTTT. Protein sequence: CATSTNWDGLAGNTIYF.

The chain couples TRBV29-1 to TRBJ2-1; 10 nucleotides align to TRBD2. Germline CDR1 and CDR2: SQVTM and ANQGSEA. Trimming took 7 bases from V and 5 from J; bases not matched to a gene: 8. The CDR3 is 14 amino acids. The CDR3 DNA reads as TGCAGCGCCGGGACTAGCGTAAGGCACAATGAGCAGTTCTTC. Translating gives CSAGTSVRHNEQFF.

V is TRBV12-3 or TRBV12-4 and J is TRBJ1-5; TRBD1 matches at 8 bases. Trimming took 6 bases from V and 6 from J; bases not matched to a gene: 4. This CDR3 comprises 13 residues. This CDR3 is CASRQGAGQPQHF. The CDR3 bases are TGTGCCAGCAGGCAGGGGGCCGGTCAGCCCCAGCATTTT.

There are many counts of this clonotype. V and J are TRBV20-1 and TRBJ2-2; D unclear. Trimming shortened V by 1 base and J by 3 bases, and 12 bases separated the two germline ends. Germline lookup yields CDR1 DFQATT and CDR2 SNEGSKA (reference sequence). The CDR3 loop spans 15 amino acids. The CDR3 DNA follows: TGCAGTGCTAGAGCCCCGGGTGGGCACACCGGGGAGCTGTTTTTT. It encodes CSARAPGGHTGELFF.

The chain is built from TRBV18 and TRBJ1-1; D is unclear. Germline CDR1 is KGHSH and CDR2 is LQKENI. V lost 2 bases and J lost 4, with 8 bases in between. The CDR3 spans 13 residues. The CDR3 loop reads CASSPSRSTEAFF. The CDR3, as DNA: TGTGCCAGCTCACCATCTAGGAGCACTGAAGCTTTCTTT. The whole variable domain, remainder taken from reference TRBV18 and TRBJ1-1, is NAGVMQNPRHLVRRRGQEARLRCSPMKGHSHVYWYRQLPEEGLKFMVYLQKENIIDESGMPKERFSAEFPKEGPSILRIQQVVRGDSAAYFCASSPSRSTEAFFGQGTRLTVV.

The V call is TRBV9, the J call TRBJ2-2; the D is unclear. The germline V gene encodes CDR1 SGDLS and CDR2 YYNGEE. Trimming pared 4 bases from V and 5 bases from J, leaving 12 bases between. The CDR3 totals 14 residues. CDR3 DNA: TGTGCCAGCAGCCCTATCGCCGGAACCGGGGAGCTGTTTTTT. This sequence encodes CASSPIAGTGELFF.

The chain recombines TRBV20-1 with TRBJ2-5, with TRBD1 identical over 7 bases. The CDR3 runs 14 residues. The germline CDR1 and CDR2 sequences are DFQATT and SNEGSKA (reference sequence). Germline trimming cut 5 bases from V and 2 bases from J; bases unmatched to any gene: 8. CDR3 DNA: TGCAGTGCTCTCCCAGGGACAGCTCAAGAGACCCAGTACTTC. Encoded protein: CSALPGTAQETQYF.

The chain uses TRBV7-2 and TRBJ2-1, with TRBD2 matching 7 bases. CDR1 is SGHTA, CDR2 FQGNSA, per germline. Germline trimming cut 5 bases from V and 7 bases from J; bases unmatched to any gene: 11. The CDR3 has 15 residues. CDR3 region: CASSPGAGVGNEQFF. The CDR3 region has the DNA TGTGCCAGCAGCCCGGGTGCGGGAGTGGGTAATGAGCAGTTCTTC.

The chain recombines TRBV20-1 with TRBJ2-7, with D perhaps TRBD1 (5 bases). Germline V CDR1 and CDR2: DFQATT, SNEGSKA (reference sequence). The CDR3 has 16 residues. V gave up 4 bases and J gave up 0 bases, with 19 bases separating them. This CDR3 reads CSATVTERYNSYEQYF. In DNA form, the CDR3 reads TGCAGTGCTACCGTGACAGAGCGATATAACTCCTACGAGCAGTACTTC.

This clonotype was seen more than once but under ten times. The chain links TRBV7-2 to TRBJ2-7; no clear D gene. Germline V gene sequence: CDR1 SGHTA, CDR2 FQGNSA. Trimming stripped 0 bases from V and 3 bases from J, with 9 bases between. CDR3 length: 14 residues. This CDR3 reads CASSLADGNYEQYF. CDR3 bases: TGTGCCAGCAGCTTAGCGGATGGGAACTACGAGCAGTACTTC. Filled out from reference TRBV7-2 and TRBJ2-7, the complete variable domain reads GAGVSQSPSNKVTEKGKDVELRCDPISGHTALYWYRQSLGQGLEFLIYFQGNSAPDKSGLPSDRFSAERTGGSVSTLTIQRTQQEDSAVYLCASSLADGNYEQYFGPGTRLTVT.

At least ten counts were recorded for this clonotype. This chain joins TRBV18 and TRBJ1-3; D remains ambiguous. Germline V gene lookup returns CDR1 KGHSH and CDR2 LQKENI. The CDR3 loop spans 16 amino acids. The ends were cut back, 2 bases at V and 0 bases at J, with 11 bases in the middle. The CDR3 sequence is CASSPTLSASGNTIYF. The CDR3 bases are TGTGCCAGCTCACCAACTCTCTCCGCCTCTGGAAACACCATATATTTT.

This clonotype has more than one count but fewer than ten. V and J are TRBV2 and TRBJ2-7; no definite D call. The CDR3 runs to 13 residues. Between the trimmed V and J ends, which lost 6 bases and 5 bases, there was a span of 14 bases. The germline V gene has CDR1 SNHLY and CDR2 FYNNEI. CDR3 amino acids: CASRRGVLHEQYF. The CDR3 DNA follows: TGTGCCAGCAGGCGTGGGGTATTACACGAGCAGTACTTC.

J is TRBJ2-7 and V is TRBV18, with a possible D match to TRBD2 (6 bases). This CDR3 comprises 13 residues. Germline V CDR1 and CDR2: KGHSH, LQKENI. V lost 6 bases and J 6 bases, leaving 15 bases between the germline ends. CDR3 sequence reads: CASSPGGRGEQYF. DNA for the CDR3: TGTGCCAGCTCCCCCGGGGGTAGGGGCGAGCAGTACTTC.

This sequence joins TRBV12-3 or TRBV12-4 and TRBJ1-4; D perhaps matches TRBD1 (5 bases). Between the trimmed V and J ends, which lost 1 base and 12 bases, there was a span of 21 bases. CDR3 length: 16 amino acids. CDR3 nucleotides: TGTGCCAGCAGTTTAGTTTTGGCCTCCCAGGGCTCTCAACTGTTTTTT. Translated, it gives CASSLVLASQGSQLFF.

This clonotype was picked up a small number of times. This chain joins TRBV11-1 and TRBJ2-1; the match to TRBD2 covers 10 bases. V was clipped by 5 bases and J by 5 bases; unmatched bases: 6. This CDR3 region has 15 residues. CDR1 is SGHAT and CDR2 is FQDESV in the germline V gene (reference sequence). This chain's CDR3 is CASSPELAGNNEQFF. The DNA for the CDR3 is TGTGCCAGCAGCCCGGAACTAGCGGGAAACAATGAGCAGTTCTTC. The whole variable domain, remainder taken from reference TRBV11-1 and TRBJ2-1, is EAEVAQSPRYKITEKSQAVAFWCDPISGHATLYWYRQILGQGPELLVQFQDESVVDDSQLPKDRFSAERLKGVDSTLKIQPAELGDSAMYLCASSPELAGNNEQFFGPGTRLTVL.

This clonotype was recorded many times. The CDR3 reads CAISNQLAGSTDTQYF. The CDR3 nucleotides read TGTGCCATCAGTAACCAGCTAGCGGGGAGCACAGATACGCAGTATTTT. V gene TRBV10-3 combines with J gene TRBJ2-3, with TRBD2 matching 9 bases. The CDR3 has 16 amino acids. J lost 0 bases, V lost 5 bases, and 6 bases had no gene match. Germline V CDR1 and CDR2: ENHRY, SYGVKD.